A selection of T cell receptor beta chains follows, all from one sample in a study of cytomegalovirus exposure and HLA in healthy donors. TCRdb keeps only in-frame clones here, not all; method: immunoSEQ multiplex PCR. The table lists around 50,000 clones, about 80% of them singletons. Material for sequencing was PBMCs. These receptors originate from a man aged 35 to 55 in good health and CMV-seronegative. CDR3s include the opening cysteine and the closing phenylalanine or tryptophan. The D gene is left open where the match is weak. A clone size is listed for some rows: how often the clone was seen (once, few, many), or a class if it is expanded.

cdr3_length	clone_size	v_call	j_call	d_call	cdr3_nt	cdr3_aa
15	.	TRBV7-2	TRBJ2-1	.	TGTGCCAGCAGCTTAGCCGCTAACTCCTACAATGAGCAGTTCTTC	CASSLAANSYNEQFF
15	.	TRBV11-2	TRBJ2-5	.	TGTGCCAGCAGCTTAATAGCGTGGACCCAAGAGACCCAGTACTTC	CASSLIAWTQETQYF
14	.	TRBV11-3	TRBJ2-1	.	TGTGCCAGCAGCTTACTCCCCAGAAACAATGAGCAGTTCTTC	CASSLLPRNNEQFF
15	once	TRBV5-1	TRBJ1-2	TRBD1	TGCGCCAGCAGCTTGGATCTCGACAGGGGAGCTGGCTACACCTTC	CASSLDLDRGAGYTF
15	.	TRBV7-2	TRBJ2-5	.	TGTGCCAGCAGCCGAACGGGGACTCTACAAGAGACCCAGTACTTC	CASSRTGTLQETQYF
15	few	TRBV30	TRBJ2-2	TRBD1	TGTGCCTGGAGTACTCCCGGGACAGGATCCGGGGAGCTGTTTTTT	CAWSTPGTGSGELFF
16	.	TRBV7-3	TRBJ2-2	.	TGTGCCAGCAGCCCAGGGGGCGGGGGGGCCACCGGGGAGCTGTTTTTT	CASSPGGGGATGELFF
18	few	TRBV5-6	TRBJ1-1	TRBD1	TGTGCCAGCAGCTTGGTTAAGGGGACAGGGATTAGGAACACTGAAGCTTTCTTT	CASSLVKGTGIRNTEAFF
16	.	TRBV30	TRBJ1-3	.	TGTGCCTGGACCCTCAAGAGGGGGGGCTCTGGAAACACCATATATTTT	CAWTLKRGGSGNTIYF
15	.	TRBV27	TRBJ2-7	TRBD2	TGTGCCAGCAGGTTGAGGGGACTAGTACCCTACGAGCAGTACTTC	CASRLRGLVPYEQYF
13	.	TRBV5-4	TRBJ2-5	.	TGTGCCAGCAGCTTGGGGGAGAAAGAGACCCAGTACTTC	CASSLGEKETQYF
12	.	TRBV25-1	TRBJ1-2	.	TGTGCCAGCAGTGAATCGCGGTATGGCTACACCTTC	CASSESRYGYTF
14	.	TRBV2	TRBJ1-5	TRBD1	TGTGCCAGCAGTGGGGGACAGGGATTTCAGCCCCAGCATTTT	CASSGGQGFQPQHF
18	.	TRBV28	TRBJ1-5	.	TGTGCCAGCAGTTCCCACTCGGGCGGAGGGGTGAGCAATCAGCCCCAGCATTTT	CASSSHSGGGVSNQPQHF
15	.	TRBV5-1	TRBJ1-4	TRBD1	TGCGCCAGCAGCTCACACAAGGGGGCAAATGAAAAACTGTTTTTT	CASSSHKGANEKLFF
14	.	TRBV5-4	TRBJ2-5	.	TGTGCCAGCAGCCCTAGGGGATACCAAGAGACCCAGTACTTC	CASSPRGYQETQYF
19	.	TRBV5-6	TRBJ2-2	TRBD2	TGTGCCAGCAGCGCCCGTGTCGGACTAGCGGGGAGGAGCACCGGGGAGCTGTTTTTT	CASSARVGLAGRSTGELFF
16	.	TRBV6-4	TRBJ2-3	TRBD2	TGTGCCAGCAGTGCCTTAGCGGGGGGGGGCACAGATACGCAGTATTTT	CASSALAGGGTDTQYF
16	.	TRBV9	TRBJ1-1	TRBD1	TGTGCCAGCAGCGTAGTTGTTTTGGGACAGAAAGCTGAAGCTTTCTTT	CASSVVVLGQKAEAFF
15	.	TRBV7-2	TRBJ2-1	TRBD2	TGTGCCAGCAGCCCGCAAGGACTAGCTGGGGAAAGTGAGTTCTTC	CASSPQGLAGESEFF
16	.	TRBV4-1	TRBJ1-2	.	TGCGCCAGCCGACCTTCCCCACCCGGGCAGGGGTATGGCTACACCTTC	CASRPSPPGQGYGYTF
13	.	TRBV5-4	TRBJ2-1	.	TGTGCCAGCAGCTTGGAACCTTGGAGCCGAGGGTTCTTC	CASSLEPWSRGFF
14	.	TRBV5-4	TRBJ2-5	.	TGTGCCAGCAGTTCCCAGGGGCGGCCGGAGACCCAGTACTTC	CASSSQGRPETQYF
14	.	TRBV5-1	TRBJ2-5	.	TGCGCCAGCAGTACAGGGACCCACCAAGAGACCCAGTACTTC	CASSTGTHQETQYF
13	.	TRBV2	TRBJ1-6	TRBD1	TGTGCCAGCAATAGGGACAGGATTTCACCCCTCCACTTT	CASNRDRISPLHF
17	.	TRBV18	TRBJ2-3	TRBD2	TGTGCCAGCTCACCACTGGGGCCCTCGGGAGGTACAGATACGCAGTATTTT	CASSPLGPSGGTDTQYF
15	.	TRBV5-8	TRBJ1-5	.	TGTGCCAGCAGCTTGGAGGGAGTTAGCAATCAGCCCCAGCATTTT	CASSLEGVSNQPQHF
17	.	TRBV5-6	TRBJ1-1	.	TGTGCCAGCAGCCCACTTTCGGGGGGCGTAGGGTACACTGAAGCTTTCTTT	CASSPLSGGVGYTEAFF
12	.	TRBV5-1	TRBJ2-3	.	TGCGCCAGCAGCGACGGCGGTAATACGCAGTATTTT	CASSDGGNTQYF
17	once	TRBV7-3	TRBJ2-1	TRBD1	TGTGCCAGCAGCTCCAGACAGGGCAGATGGTCCTACAATGAGCAGTTCTTC	CASSSRQGRWSYNEQFF
15	.	TRBV11-2	TRBJ2-7	TRBD1	TGTGCCAGCAGCTCCGGGACAGGGGGCACGTACGAGCAGTACTTC	CASSSGTGGTYEQYF
17	.	TRBV23-1	TRBJ2-4	TRBD1	TGCGCCAGCAATTCAAAGCGGCAGGGGGTAGCCAAAAACATTCAGTACTTC	CASNSKRQGVAKNIQYF
14	.	TRBV7-9	TRBJ1-1	.	TGTGCCAGCAGCCGCACAGGGTTTTACCCTGAAGCTTTCTTT	CASSRTGFYPEAFF
15	.	TRBV6-9	TRBJ1-5	.	TGTGCCAGCAGTTATTTACAGGGAGGCAATCAGCCCCAGCATTTT	CASSYLQGGNQPQHF
18	.	TRBV2	TRBJ1-4	.	TGTGCCAGCAGCCTGGTAGGGGGAGGGCTGTCAACTAATGAAAAACTGTTTTTT	CASSLVGGGLSTNEKLFF
17	.	TRBV5-1	TRBJ1-6	TRBD1	TGCGCCAGCAGCCGTGCAGAAAGGACAGGGGAGAATTCACCCCTCCACTTT	CASSRAERTGENSPLHF
17	.	TRBV5-6	TRBJ1-2	.	TGTGCCAGCAGTTTCCCCGCCGCCGGGTGGGGAAGGGGAGGCTACACCTTC	CASSFPAAGWGRGGYTF
16	.	TRBV10-1	TRBJ1-6	.	TGCGCCAGCAGTGAGTTAATAAGGGGTTCGGGTTCACCCCTCCACTTT	CASSELIRGSGSPLHF
14	.	TRBV9	TRBJ2-7	TRBD1	TGTGCCAGCAGCGAGGGGGGACAGGGCTACGAGCAGTACTTC	CASSEGGQGYEQYF
13	.	TRBV29-1	TRBJ1-1	TRBD1	TGCAGCGTTGGAAGGGGGCAAGACACTGAAGCTTTCTTT	CSVGRGQDTEAFF
13	.	TRBV5-1	TRBJ1-1	TRBD1	TGCGCCAGCAGCGTAGACAGGGTGGCGCGAGCTTTCTTT	CASSVDRVARAFF
13	.	TRBV5-1	TRBJ2-5	.	TGCGCCAGCAGCTTGCAGGCCACCGAGACCCAGTACTTC	CASSLQATETQYF
20	.	TRBV5-4	TRBJ1-3	TRBD1	TGTGCCAGCAGCTTGGTAGGGACAGCATCCACCGGACTATCTGGAAACACCATATATTTT	CASSLVGTASTGLSGNTIYF
13	.	TRBV6-5	TRBJ2-3	TRBD1	TGTGCCAGCAGGGACAGGGTCACAGATACGCAGTATTTT	CASRDRVTDTQYF
15	.	TRBV19	TRBJ2-5	.	TGTGCCAGTAGTATGGACAGTTTAGGCCAGGAGACCCAGTACTTC	CASSMDSLGQETQYF
14	.	TRBV11-2	TRBJ2-1	TRBD2	TGTGCCAGCAGCTCATCCGGGACTAGGAATGAGCAGTTCTTC	CASSSSGTRNEQFF
21	.	TRBV6-1	TRBJ1-5	.	TGTGCCAGCAGTGAAGAATTGCAGGGGAGGGTAGGCCTACCCCTCAATCAGCCCCAGCATTTT	CASSEELQGRVGLPLNQPQHF
13	.	TRBV2	TRBJ1-2	.	TGTGCCAGCACGGTATCTCTTTATTATGGCTACACCTTC	CASTVSLYYGYTF
14	.	TRBV4-3	TRBJ2-5	.	TGCGCCAGCAGTCCCAACAGGGTCCAAGAGACCCAGTACTTC	CASSPNRVQETQYF
14	.	TRBV10-3	TRBJ1-1	TRBD1	TGTGCCATCAGGACGGGACAGGGGGTCGCTGAAGCTTTCTTT	CAIRTGQGVAEAFF
14	.	TRBV19	TRBJ2-4	TRBD2	TGTGCCAGTAGTGACGGGGGGTCTCCCCGCATTCAGTACTTC	CASSDGGSPRIQYF
17	.	TRBV18	TRBJ2-3	.	TGTGCCAGCTCACCCCAAGGCCCAGGAGGTGGCACAGATACGCAGTATTTT	CASSPQGPGGGTDTQYF